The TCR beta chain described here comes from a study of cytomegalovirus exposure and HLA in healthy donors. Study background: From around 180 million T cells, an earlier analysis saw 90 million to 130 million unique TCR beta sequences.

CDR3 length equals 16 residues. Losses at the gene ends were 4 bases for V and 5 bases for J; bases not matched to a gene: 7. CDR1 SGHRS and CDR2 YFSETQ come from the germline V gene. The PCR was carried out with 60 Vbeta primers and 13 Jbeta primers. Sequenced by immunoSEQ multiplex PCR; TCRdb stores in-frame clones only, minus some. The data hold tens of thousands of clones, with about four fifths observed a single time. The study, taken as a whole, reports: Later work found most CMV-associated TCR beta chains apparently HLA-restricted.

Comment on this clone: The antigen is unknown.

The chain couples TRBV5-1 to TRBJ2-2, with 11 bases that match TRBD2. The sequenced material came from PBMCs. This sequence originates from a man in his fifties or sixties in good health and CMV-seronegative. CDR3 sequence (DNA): TGCGCCAGCAGCATTAGCGGGGGGGCCGGGACCGGGGAGCTGTTTTTT. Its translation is CASSISGGAGTGELFF.